This T cell receptor beta chain was recorded in a study of blood T cells in healthy people across ages. The CDR3 loop spans 16 amino acids. The V end lost 5 bases, the J end lost 0 bases, and 17 bases lay between the germline ends. Germline CDR1 reads SGHTA; CDR2 reads FQGNSA. Points on this clonotype: Because the CDR3 is missing its conserved closing phenylalanine or tryptophan, this is likely a read error.

For the second PCR, which ran for roughly 6 to 11 cycles, a sample-barcoded 5' primer and a J-beta primer mix were used. A single record per CDR3 protein comes from TCRdb applying MiXCR to the 5' RACE reads. This sample has more than 650,000 distinct CDR3 sequences, with 20% to 25% found just once. This receptor was taken from a man aged 70 or older in good health. The chain combines TRBV7-2 with TRBJ2-7; D remains unclear. The sequencing sample was made of blood. CDR3 DNA: TGTGCCAGCAGCCCACGAGGAGTGGGGATCTCCTACGAGCAGTACCTC. Amino acids: CASSPRGVGISYEQYL.